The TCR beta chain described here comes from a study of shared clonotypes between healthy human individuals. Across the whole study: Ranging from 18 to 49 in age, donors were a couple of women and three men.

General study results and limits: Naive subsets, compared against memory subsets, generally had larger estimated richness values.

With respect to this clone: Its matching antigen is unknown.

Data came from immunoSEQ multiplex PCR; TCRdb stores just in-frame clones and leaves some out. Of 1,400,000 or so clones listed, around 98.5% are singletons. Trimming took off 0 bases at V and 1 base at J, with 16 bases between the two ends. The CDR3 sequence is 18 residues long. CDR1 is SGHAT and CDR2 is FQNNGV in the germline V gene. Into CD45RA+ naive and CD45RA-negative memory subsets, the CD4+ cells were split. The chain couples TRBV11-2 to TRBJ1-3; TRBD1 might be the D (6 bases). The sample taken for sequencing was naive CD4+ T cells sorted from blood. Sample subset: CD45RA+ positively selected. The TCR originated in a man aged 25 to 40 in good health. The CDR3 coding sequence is TGTGCCAGCAGCTTAGAAGGGGGGCGGAGGCAGTCTGGAAACACCATATATTTT. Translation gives CASSLEGGRRQSGNTIYF.